One sample yielded the 25 T cell receptor beta chains listed below, sequenced in a study of technical replicates of blood from several donors. Measured with immunoSEQ multiplex PCR; TCRdb has only the in-frame clones, and not every one. Seen here are some 48,000 clones, 80% to 95% observed once, and the top ten hold about 3.9%. Material for sequencing was PBMCs. These receptors were taken from a human donor in good health. Some clones in this sample may be carry-over from other donors' samples.

The chain joins TRBV6-1 to TRBJ2-6, with a possible D match to TRBD2 (6 bases). The CDR3 has 15 residues. V lost 6 bases and J lost 1, with 10 bases in between. CDR1 MNHNS and CDR2 SASEGT come from the germline V gene. CDR3: CASRGLLSGANVLTF. DNA of the CDR3: TGTGCCAGCAGGGGACTCCTATCTGGGGCCAACGTCCTGACTTTC.

The chain employs TRBV11-1 and TRBJ1-1; D might be TRBD1 (6 bases). V shed 1 base and J shed 7 bases, with 10 bases lying between them. CDR3 length: 13 amino acids. Germline V lookup: CDR1 SGHAT, CDR2 FQDESV (reference sequence). CDR3 in amino acids: CASSLETGYEAFF. CDR3 DNA sequence: TGTGCCAGCAGCTTAGAGACAGGATATGAAGCTTTCTTT.

The chain links TRBV6-5 to TRBJ2-7, with D perhaps matching TRBD2 (5 bases). The CDR3 is made up of 13 amino acids. The V gene lost 8 bases and the J gene lost 0 bases, with 11 bases spanning the gap. Germline V gene lookup returns CDR1 MNHEY and CDR2 SVGAGI. CDR3 DNA sequence: TGTGCCAGCCGAGGACTTTCCTCCTACGAGCAGTACTTC. Its translation is CASRGLSSYEQYF.

V usage is TRBV25-1 and J usage is TRBJ1-2; D is perhaps TRBD1 (6 bases). This CDR3 has 15 residues. With 2 bases removed from V and 6 bases from J, the gap between germline ends came to 16 bases. Germline loops: CDR1 MGHDK, CDR2 SYGVNS. Here the CDR3 DNA reads TGTGCCAGCAGTGAACTTGGGGGGGCGGACGATGGCTACACCTTC. It yields the protein CASSELGGADDGYTF.

The chain has TRBV2 and TRBJ1-2; D gene unclear. The germline V gene has CDR1 SNHLY and CDR2 FYNNEI. With 3 bases removed from V and 8 bases from J, the gap between germline ends came to 13 bases. The CDR3 totals 13 residues. The CDR3 reads CASSDLPGIGYTF. The CDR3 DNA sequence: TGTGCCAGCAGTGATTTACCGGGGATCGGCTACACCTTC.

This sequence joins TRBV5-1 and TRBJ2-7; D gene uncertain. Per germline, CDR1 SGHRS and CDR2 YFSETQ. With 0 bases removed from V and 4 bases from J, the gap between germline ends came to 11 bases. This CDR3 contains 14 residues. Here the CDR3 DNA reads TGCGCCAGCAGCTTGGTCCCAGGTGGATACGAGCAGTACTTC. Residues: CASSLVPGGYEQYF.

This clone has a single count. This CDR3 is CASSLSKYSNQPQHF. CDR3 bases: TGTGCCAGCAGTTTATCTAAATATAGCAATCAGCCCCAGCATTTT. The chain has TRBV27 and TRBJ1-5, with D unresolved. Germline CDR1 is MNHEY and CDR2 is SMNVEV (reference sequence). Trimming removed 0 bases at V and 0 bases at J, with 6 bases between. This CDR3 is 15 amino acids long.

V and J are TRBV7-2 and TRBJ2-7, with TRBD2 as a possible D gene (5 bases). Germline CDR1 is SGHTA and CDR2 is FQGNSA. The ends were cut back, 5 bases at V and 3 bases at J, with 17 bases in the middle. The CDR3 has 15 residues. CDR3: CASSQDSGMNYEQYF. The CDR3 DNA sequence: TGTGCCAGCAGCCAGGACTCGGGGATGAACTACGAGCAGTACTTC.

The V gene is TRBV11-2, the J gene TRBJ2-7; 9 bases fit TRBD2. Germline values: CDR1 SGHAT, CDR2 FQNNGV. This CDR3 has 15 amino acids. After removal of 3 bases from V and 2 bases from J, the junction contained 5 bases not matched to a gene. CDR3 sequence (DNA): TGTGCCAGCAGCTTCCTAGCGGGACACGCCTACGAGCAGTACTTC. Translated, it gives CASSFLAGHAYEQYF.

This chain joins TRBV18 and TRBJ2-7; D is ambiguous. V lost 6 bases and J 5 bases, leaving 14 bases between the germline ends. Germline CDR1 is KGHSH and CDR2 is LQKENI. This CDR3 has 13 residues. In DNA, the CDR3 is TGTGCCAGCTCCCCGGGTTTGATAGACGAGCAGTACTTC. This encodes CASSPGLIDEQYF.

The V call is TRBV4-1, the J call TRBJ1-6; 9 nucleotides agree with TRBD1. V trimming: 4 bases; J trimming: 7 bases; junction bases outside the gene matches: 8. Germline values: CDR1 MGHRA, CDR2 YSYEKL. This CDR3 contains 16 residues. For the CDR3, the DNA is TGCGCCAGCAGCCTAACGACAGGGGGTTGGAATTCACCCCTCCACTTT. Protein sequence: CASSLTTGGWNSPLHF.

The chain has TRBV19 and TRBJ1-1; D might be TRBD1 (5 bases). This CDR3 is built from 17 residues. V was cut by 6 bases and J by 5 bases, with 25 bases left in between. Germline CDR1 reads LNHDA; CDR2 reads SQIVND (reference sequence). CDR3 nucleotides: TGTGCCAGTAGGGATGCCGCAAGCGGACGGGGGGGGACTGAAGCTTTCTTT. Amino acid sequence: CASRDAASGRGGTEAFF.

The rearrangement links TRBV16 to TRBJ2-7, with D possibly being TRBD1 (6 bases). Germline V CDR1 and CDR2: KGHSY, FQNENV. CDR3 length equals 12 residues. Trimming removed 2 bases at V and 6 bases at J, with 8 bases between. The CDR3 DNA sequence: TGTGCCAGCAGCCAACAGGGGAGCGAGCAGTACTTC. Amino acids: CASSQQGSEQYF.

The chain uses TRBV4-1 and TRBJ2-7, with 10 nucleotides matching TRBD2. In germline, CDR1 is MGHRA, CDR2 YSYEKL. The CDR3 length is 16 residues. Losses at the gene ends were 1 base for V and 4 bases for J; bases not matched to a gene: 7. In DNA, the CDR3 is TGCGCCAGCAGCCAAGGTCTAGCGGGAGTTCTTTACGAGCAGTACTTC. This codes for CASSQGLAGVLYEQYF.

The rearrangement joins TRBV5-4 to TRBJ1-2, with 9 bases aligning to TRBD1. J was trimmed by 4 bases and V by 0 bases; bases with no gene match: 4. CDR3 length: 15 amino acids. The germline gives CDR1 SGHNT, CDR2 YYREEE (reference sequence). CDR3: CASSLGQGVGYGYTF. CDR3 DNA sequence: TGTGCCAGCAGCTTGGGACAGGGGGTGGGCTATGGCTACACCTTC.

The rearrangement uses TRBV2 and TRBJ1-5; D perhaps matches TRBD1 (6 bases). Germline CDR1 and CDR2: SNHLY and FYNNEI. There are 13 residues in the CDR3. V lost 7 bases and J 7 bases, leaving 14 bases between the germline ends. CDR3 DNA: TGTGCCAGCAATCAGGGGCTTGGACAGCCCCAGCATTTT. Its protein is CASNQGLGQPQHF.

CDR3 protein: CASSLQGQGEAFF. The CDR3 coding sequence is TGTGCCAGCAGCTTACAGGGGCAGGGTGAAGCTTTCTTT. The J gene is TRBJ1-1, the V gene TRBV7-9, with D possibly TRBD1 on 6 matching bases. CDR3 length: 13 residues. The germline gives CDR1 SEHNR, CDR2 FQNEAQ (reference sequence). Trimming cost V 2 bases and J 7 bases, with 11 bases left between them.

This clone showed up just a few times. The chain joins TRBV6-5 to TRBJ1-6, with D perhaps TRBD1 (5 bases). V lost 4 bases, J lost 9 bases, and 13 bases lay in between. The CDR3 runs to 14 residues. CDR1 MNHEY and CDR2 SVGAGI come from the germline V gene. The CDR3: CASSSQEFASPLHF. The CDR3 bases are TGTGCCAGCAGTTCACAGGAGTTCGCTTCACCCCTCCACTTT.

The rearrangement links TRBV29-1 to TRBJ2-3; maybe TRBD1 (5 bases). Germline loops: CDR1 SQVTM, CDR2 ANQGSEA. The V and J ends lost 3 bases and 1 base respectively, with 5 bases between them. This CDR3 is 12 amino acids long. This CDR3 is CSVDRGTDTQYF. The DNA for the CDR3 is TGCAGCGTTGACAGGGGCACAGATACGCAGTATTTT.

The chain uses TRBV6-5 and TRBJ2-5; D gene ambiguous. The V end lost 2 bases, the J end lost 6 bases, and 10 bases lay between the germline ends. The CDR3 has 13 amino acids. CDR1 MNHEY and CDR2 SVGAGI come from the germline V gene. CDR3 in amino acids: CASSYVRAQTQYF. CDR3 in DNA: TGTGCCAGCAGTTACGTACGCGCACAGACCCAGTACTTC.

The J gene is TRBJ1-4, the V gene TRBV27, with 7 bases identical to TRBD1. The germline CDR1 and CDR2 sequences are MNHEY and SMNVEV (reference sequence). The V and J ends lost 6 bases and 2 bases, in that order; junction bases with no gene match: 3. The CDR3 extends over 14 amino acids. The CDR3 loop reads CASSYRGTNEKLFF. The CDR3 nucleotides read TGTGCCAGCAGCTACAGGGGTACTAATGAAAAACTGTTTTTT.

J is TRBJ2-1 and V is TRBV5-1; D possibly corresponds to TRBD2 (5 bases). V was clipped by 1 base and J by 6 bases, with 11 bases between them. The germline V gene has CDR1 SGHRS and CDR2 YFSETQ. The length of the CDR3 is 14 residues. The CDR3 loop is CASSLFASTNEQFF. CDR3 nucleotide sequence: TGCGCCAGCAGCTTGTTTGCTAGCACCAATGAGCAGTTCTTC. The full variable domain, in which reference TRBV5-1 and TRBJ2-1 provide the parts outside the CDR3, is KAGVTQTPRYLIKTRGQQVTLSCSPISGHRSVSWYQQTPGQGLQFLFEYFSETQRNKGNFPGRFSGRQFSNSRSEMNVSTLELGDSALYLCASSLFASTNEQFFGPGTRLTVL.

V gene TRBV4-3 combines with J gene TRBJ2-1; TRBD2 matches at 7 bases. The trim removed 4 bases at V and 0 bases at J, leaving 9 bases unmatched. Germline lookup yields CDR1 LGHNA and CDR2 YSLEER. CDR3 length: 17 residues. The CDR3: CASSRLSGPSSYNEQFF. The CDR3, as DNA: TGCGCCAGCAGCCGCCTTAGCGGGCCCAGCTCCTACAATGAGCAGTTCTTC.

The chain joins TRBV29-1 to TRBJ2-6; TRBD1 agrees at 7 bases. Germline-derived CDR1 and CDR2 are SQVTM and ANQGSEA. After removal of 6 bases from V and 0 bases from J, the junction contained 8 bases not matched to a gene. This CDR3 spans 16 amino acids. CDR3 DNA: TGCAGCGTCCGGGACAGCGAAAACTCTGGGGCCAACGTCCTGACTTTC. Amino acids: CSVRDSENSGANVLTF.

This clone came up once. V is TRBV4-3 and J is TRBJ2-2, with D perhaps TRBD2 (5 bases). The CDR3 contains 15 residues. CDR1 and CDR2 from the germline V gene are LGHNA and YSLEER. V was pared by 4 bases and J by 4 bases, with 13 bases between. CDR3 DNA: TGCGCCAGCAGCCGTGGCACGGGAAGCACCGGGGAGCTGTTTTTT. Translation: CASSRGTGSTGELFF.